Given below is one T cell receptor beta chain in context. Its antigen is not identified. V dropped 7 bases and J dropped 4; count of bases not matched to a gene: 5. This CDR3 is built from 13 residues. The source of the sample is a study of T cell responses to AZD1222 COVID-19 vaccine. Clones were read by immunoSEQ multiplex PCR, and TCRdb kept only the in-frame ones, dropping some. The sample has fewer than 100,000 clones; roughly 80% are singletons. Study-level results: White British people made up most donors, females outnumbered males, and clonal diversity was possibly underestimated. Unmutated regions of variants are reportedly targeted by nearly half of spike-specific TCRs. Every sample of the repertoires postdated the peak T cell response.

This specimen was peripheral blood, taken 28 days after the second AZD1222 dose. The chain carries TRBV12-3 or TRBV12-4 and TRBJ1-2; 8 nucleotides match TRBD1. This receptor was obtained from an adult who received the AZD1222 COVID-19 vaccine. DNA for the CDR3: TGTGCCAGCAACCAGGGGGCTGGCTATGGCTACACCTTC. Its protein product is CASNQGAGYGYTF.